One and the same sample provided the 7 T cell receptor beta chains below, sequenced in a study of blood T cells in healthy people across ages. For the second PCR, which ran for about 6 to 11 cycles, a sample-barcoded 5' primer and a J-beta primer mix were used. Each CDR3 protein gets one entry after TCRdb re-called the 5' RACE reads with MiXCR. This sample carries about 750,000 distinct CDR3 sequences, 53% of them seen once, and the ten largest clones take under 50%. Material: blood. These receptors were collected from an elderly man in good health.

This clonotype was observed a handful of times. For the CDR3, the DNA is TGTGCCAGCAGCCCCCGACTAGCGCCCTACAATGAGCAGTTCTTC. Its protein is CASSPRLAPYNEQFF. This chain uses TRBV3-1 with TRBJ2-1; 8 nucleotides match TRBD2. With V trimmed by 4 bases and J by 2 bases, 4 bases remained unmatched. This CDR3 has 15 amino acids. CDR1 LGHDT and CDR2 YNNKEL come from the germline V gene (reference sequence).

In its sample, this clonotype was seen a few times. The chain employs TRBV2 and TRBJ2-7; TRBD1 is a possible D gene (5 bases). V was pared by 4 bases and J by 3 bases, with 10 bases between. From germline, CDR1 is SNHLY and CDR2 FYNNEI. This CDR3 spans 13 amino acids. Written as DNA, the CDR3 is TGTGCCAGCAGTGCCCAGCAGGGCTACGAGCAGTACTTC. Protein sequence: CASSAQQGYEQYF.

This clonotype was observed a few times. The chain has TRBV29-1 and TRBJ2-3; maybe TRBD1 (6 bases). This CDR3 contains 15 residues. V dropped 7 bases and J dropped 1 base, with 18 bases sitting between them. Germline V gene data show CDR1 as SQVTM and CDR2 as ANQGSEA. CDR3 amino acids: CSGSGQSGGTDTQYF. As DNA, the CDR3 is TGCAGCGGAAGCGGACAGTCCGGGGGCACAGATACGCAGTATTTT.

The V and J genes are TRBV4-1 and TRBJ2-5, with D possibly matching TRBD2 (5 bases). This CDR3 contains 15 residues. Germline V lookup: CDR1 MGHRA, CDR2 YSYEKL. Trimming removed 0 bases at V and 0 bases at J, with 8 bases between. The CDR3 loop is CASSQDPADQETQYF. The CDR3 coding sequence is TGCGCCAGCAGCCAAGACCCAGCGGACCAAGAGACCCAGTACTTC.

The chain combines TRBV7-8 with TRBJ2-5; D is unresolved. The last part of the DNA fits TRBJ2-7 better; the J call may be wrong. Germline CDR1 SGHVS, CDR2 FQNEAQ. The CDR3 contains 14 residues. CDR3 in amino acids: CASIPRANSYEQYF. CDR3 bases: TGTGCCAGCATCCCACGGGCCAACTCCTACGAGCAGTACTTC.

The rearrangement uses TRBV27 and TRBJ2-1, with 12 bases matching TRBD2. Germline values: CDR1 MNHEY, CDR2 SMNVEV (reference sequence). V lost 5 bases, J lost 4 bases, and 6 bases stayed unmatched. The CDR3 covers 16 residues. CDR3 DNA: TGTGCCAGCAGTACAAGGACTAGCGGGAATTACAATGAGCAGTTCTTC. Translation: CASSTRTSGNYNEQFF.

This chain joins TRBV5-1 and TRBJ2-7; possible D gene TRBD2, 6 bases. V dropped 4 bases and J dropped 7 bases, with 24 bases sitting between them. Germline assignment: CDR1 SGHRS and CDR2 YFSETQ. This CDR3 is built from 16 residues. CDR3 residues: CASSLGGAVSYNEQYF. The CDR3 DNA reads TGCGCCAGCAGCCTTGGAGGGGCAGTTTCCTACAATGAGCAGTACTTC.